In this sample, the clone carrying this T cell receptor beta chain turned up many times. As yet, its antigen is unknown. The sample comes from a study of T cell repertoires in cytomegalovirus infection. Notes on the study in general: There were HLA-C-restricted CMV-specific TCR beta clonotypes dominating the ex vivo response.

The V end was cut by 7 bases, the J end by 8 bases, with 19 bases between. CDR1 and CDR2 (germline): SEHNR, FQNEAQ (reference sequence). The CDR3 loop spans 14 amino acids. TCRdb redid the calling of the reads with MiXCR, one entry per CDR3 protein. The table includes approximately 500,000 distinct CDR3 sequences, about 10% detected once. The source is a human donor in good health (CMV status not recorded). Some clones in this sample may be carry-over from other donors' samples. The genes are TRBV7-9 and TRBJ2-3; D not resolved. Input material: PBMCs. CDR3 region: CASNPANSPGTQYF. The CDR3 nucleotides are TGTGCCAGCAACCCCGCGAACAGCCCGGGTACGCAGTATTTT.